This T cell receptor beta chain was sequenced for a study of shared clonotypes between healthy human individuals. Background on the study: The composition of the donors was two women and three men aged 18 to 49. Study-level points and caveats: All-four-donor shared clonotypes had higher generation probabilities than non-shared clonotypes did.

As concerns this clone: The target antigen is unknown.

Partitioning of CD4+ cells yielded a CD45RA+ naive subset and a CD45RA-negative memory subset. TCRdb keeps only in-frame clones here, not all; method: immunoSEQ multiplex PCR. The sample includes under 2.5 million clones, around 90% seen only once; the top ten take 0.37%. V lost 5 bases and J lost 6; bases outside the gene matches: 10. CDR1 is LNHDA, CDR2 SQIVND, per germline (reference sequence). This CDR3 contains 16 residues. The receptor was derived from a man aged 18 to 29 in good health. Some clones in this sample may be carry-over from other donors' samples. The V gene is TRBV19, the J gene TRBJ2-1; 10 bases line up with TRBD2. The sequenced sample consisted of naive CD4+ T cells from PBMCs. Specified subset: CD45RA+ positively selected. CDR3 in DNA: TGTGCCAGTAGTTCCCTAGCGGGAGTTTGGCCCAATGAGCAGTTCTTC. The encoded protein is CASSSLAGVWPNEQFF.